This T cell receptor (beta chain) was documented in a study of molecular identifiers for immune sequencing clone quantification. Findings of the study overall: Underestimation of highly expanded clone sizes could arise where identical TCR molecules share a barcode. In a background of about 1 million naive cells, spiked Jurkat TCR RNA from one cell was reportedly detectable.

TCRdb analysed the PCR reads with MiXCR anew, one entry per CDR3 protein. The sample carries about 320,000 distinct CDR3 sequences, over 20% recorded once. On this clonotype itself: Its target is unknown. Being one base from a much bigger clone, this may be a read error.

The CDR3 sequence is 14 residues long. Germline CDR1 is MDHEN and CDR2 is SYDVKM. A CD8+CD4-CCR7+CD45RA+ phenotype served as the sorting definition for naive CD8 T cells. The source is a human donor in good health. Some libraries in this study had Jurkat cell RNA spiked in. This chain connects TRBV28 to TRBJ2-5; D remains unclear. Sequencing input: naive CD8+ T cells from blood, with Jurkat cell RNA spiked in. Sample subset: FACS-sorted CD8+CD4-CCR7+CD45RA+ naive T cells. CDR3: CASSLFPQEETRYF. The CDR3 DNA sequence: TGTGCCAGCAGTTTATTTCCCCAGGAAGAGACCCGGTACTTC.